Listed below are T cell receptor beta chains from one sample, sequenced in a study of blood T cell repertoires in COVID-19. Profiled with immunoSEQ multiplex PCR; TCRdb holds only in-frame clones, not every one. The sample yields approximately 190,000 clones, about 88% seen once. The material sequenced was peripheral blood. Receptors originate from a woman in her thirties or forties who had recovered from COVID-19. Each CDR3 is given with its conserved first and last residue. The order of the fields is clone size, J gene, D gene, V gene, CDR3 protein, CDR3 DNA. The D gene is left open where the match is weak. Part of the rows lack a size; the others show once, few, many or a class for expanded clones.

>-|TRBJ1-6|TRBD1|TRBV5-8
CASSLGQGPYNSPLHF
TGTGCCAGCAGCCTTGGACAGGGGCCCTATAATTCACCCCTCCACTTT
>-|TRBJ2-6|-|TRBV6-4
CASSRSLQGPGANVLTF
TGTGCCAGCAGTCGGTCTCTACAGGGCCCCGGGGCCAACGTCCTGACTTTC
>-|TRBJ1-3|-|TRBV7-9
CASSPTGDTIYF
TGTGCCAGCAGCCCAACCGGAGACACCATATATTTT
>-|TRBJ1-2|-|TRBV30
CAWSLQYGYTF
TGTGCCTGGAGTCTACAGTATGGCTACACCTTC
>few|TRBJ2-2|TRBD2|TRBV7-2
CASSPRTSGIGELFF
TGTGCCAGCAGCCCTAGGACTAGCGGGATCGGGGAGCTGTTTTTT
>-|TRBJ2-6|-|TRBV21-1
CASSKRYRGPGSGANVLTF
TGTGCCAGCAGCAAACGCTACAGGGGGCCTGGTTCTGGGGCCAACGTCCTGACTTTC
>-|TRBJ1-1|-|TRBV11-3
CASSGDPNTEAFF
TGTGCCAGCAGTGGAGACCCGAACACTGAAGCTTTCTTT
>-|TRBJ2-5|TRBD1|TRBV10-3
CAISESARGRSGETQYF
TGTGCCATCAGTGAGTCGGCCAGGGGGCGCTCGGGAGAGACCCAGTACTTC
>-|TRBJ2-1|-|TRBV9
CASSDRGGFSYNEQFF
TGTGCCAGCAGCGACAGGGGGGGATTCTCCTACAATGAGCAGTTCTTC
>-|TRBJ1-1|-|TRBV9
CASSVVPLGTTMNTEAFF
TGTGCCAGCAGCGTAGTACCACTAGGAACCACCATGAACACTGAAGCTTTCTTT
>-|TRBJ1-6|TRBD1|TRBV19
CASNSRGLSPLHF
TGTGCCAGTAATTCAAGGGGGCTATCACCCCTCCACTTT
>-|TRBJ2-7|-|TRBV11-2
CASSLGGQTYEQYF
TGTGCCAGCAGCTTAGGAGGCCAGACTTACGAGCAGTACTTC
>once|TRBJ2-3|-|TRBV10-3
CAISERGSTDTQYF
TGTGCCATCAGTGAGCGGGGGAGCACAGATACGCAGTATTTT
>-|TRBJ2-7|-|TRBV7-2
CASSLAAAYEQYF
TGTGCCAGCAGCTTAGCGGCTGCCTACGAGCAGTACTTC
>-|TRBJ2-3|TRBD2|TRBV3-1/TRBV3-2
CASSHTSGSLPDTQYF
TGTGCCAGCAGCCATACTAGCGGGAGCCTGCCAGATACGCAGTATTTT
>few|TRBJ2-5|TRBD1|TRBV5-8
CASSSGTGSLYQETQYF
TGTGCCAGCAGCTCCGGGACAGGGAGTTTGTACCAAGAGACCCAGTACTTC
>few|TRBJ2-2|TRBD1|TRBV15
CATSRRGQALSTGELFF
TGTGCCACCAGCAGACGCGGACAGGCCTTGTCCACCGGGGAGCTGTTTTTT
>-|TRBJ1-6|-|TRBV28
CASSTSSYNSPLHF
TGTGCCAGCAGTACCAGCTCCTATAATTCACCCCTCCACTTT
>-|TRBJ2-1|TRBD2|TRBV2
CASSVFSSGRIGNEQFF
TGTGCCAGCAGTGTGTTCTCTAGCGGGAGAATTGGGAATGAGCAGTTCTTC
>-|TRBJ2-2|-|TRBV27
CASSTGFTGELFF
TGTGCCAGCAGTACAGGGTTCACCGGGGAGCTGTTTTTT
>-|TRBJ1-1|TRBD1|TRBV19
CASSIGRDRPGTEAFF
TGTGCCAGTAGTATTGGCCGGGACAGGCCGGGGACTGAAGCTTTCTTT
>-|TRBJ1-1|-|TRBV10-3
CAISESTGPLNTEAFF
TGTGCCATCAGTGAATCGACAGGTCCTTTGAACACTGAAGCTTTCTTT
>-|TRBJ2-4|-|TRBV7-2
CASSLADLQGQQYF
TGTGCCAGCAGCTTAGCAGACCTACAGGGACAACAGTACTTC
>few|TRBJ1-2|-|TRBV9
CASSPGSELYGYTF
TGTGCCAGCAGCCCCGGAAGCGAACTCTATGGCTACACCTTC
>-|TRBJ2-7|TRBD2|TRBV28
CASIREGTYEQYF
TGTGCCAGCATCCGGGAGGGAACCTACGAGCAGTACTTC
>-|TRBJ2-7|-|TRBV29-1
CSVEVADYEQYF
TGCAGCGTTGAAGTAGCCGACTACGAGCAGTACTTC
>-|TRBJ2-3|TRBD2|TRBV7-3
CASSPGTSGRGIDTDTQYF
TGTGCCAGCAGCCCCGGGACTAGCGGGAGGGGTATCGACACAGATACGCAGTATTTT
>-|TRBJ2-7|-|TRBV9
CASSVEAGRSSEQYF
TGTGCCAGCAGCGTAGAAGCAGGGCGGTCCTCCGAGCAGTACTTC
>-|TRBJ2-7|TRBD1|TRBV10-1
CANLTDRDYEQYF
TGCGCCAACCTGACCGACAGGGACTACGAGCAGTACTTC
>many|TRBJ2-7|-|TRBV21-1
CASSKEETGDEQYF
TGTGCCAGCAGCAAGGAGGAGACAGGGGACGAGCAGTACTTC
>-|TRBJ2-1|TRBD1|TRBV24-1
CATSDRGQGAGNEQFF
TGTGCCACCAGTGACCGTGGACAGGGGGCGGGCAATGAGCAGTTCTTC
>-|TRBJ2-1|-|TRBV12-3/TRBV12-4
CASSLPGGGQFF
TGTGCCAGCAGTTTGCCCGGGGGAGGGCAGTTCTTC
>-|TRBJ1-6|TRBD1|TRBV4-2
CASSQDRGRYSPLHF
TGTGCCAGCAGCCAAGACAGGGGGCGATATTCACCCCTCCACTTT
>-|TRBJ2-3|TRBD2|TRBV9
CASSPTSGRADTQYF
TGTGCCAGCAGCCCGACTAGCGGGAGGGCAGATACGCAGTATTTT
>-|TRBJ1-3|-|TRBV6-1
CASSEALGAGRGNTIYF
TGTGCCAGCAGTGAAGCTTTAGGAGCAGGGCGAGGAAACACCATATATTTT
>many|TRBJ1-5|-|TRBV12-3/TRBV12-4
CASSPQGNQPQHF
TGTGCCAGCAGTCCCCAGGGGAATCAGCCCCAGCATTTT
>-|TRBJ2-1|-|TRBV20-1
CSASTGAPGNEQFF
TGCAGTGCTAGTACCGGAGCTCCAGGGAATGAGCAGTTCTTC
>-|TRBJ1-6|-|TRBV5-4
CASSLADISYNSPLHF
TGTGCCAGCAGCTTGGCCGACATCTCCTATAATTCACCCCTCCACTTT
>once|TRBJ2-7|-|TRBV5-1
CASSLDLYYEQYF
TGCGCCAGCAGCTTGGATCTTTACTACGAGCAGTACTTC
>-|TRBJ2-3|-|TRBV7-2
CASSLAPSMTDTQYF
TGTGCCAGCAGCTTAGCCCCCTCTATGACAGATACGCAGTATTTT
>-|TRBJ1-5|-|TRBV19
CASSIDTGTASNQPQHF
TGTGCCAGTAGTATAGATACAGGGACGGCGAGCAATCAGCCCCAGCATTTT
>-|TRBJ1-5|TRBD1|TRBV30
CAWSVGDRAPQHF
TGTGCCTGGAGTGTAGGGGACAGGGCGCCCCAGCATTTT
>-|TRBJ1-1|-|TRBV19
CASGQTGLGTEAFF
TGTGCCAGTGGACAAACAGGTCTTGGCACTGAAGCTTTCTTT
>once|TRBJ1-6|-|TRBV5-1
CASSFRTADNNSPLHF
TGCGCCAGCAGCTTTAGGACAGCCGATAATAATTCACCCCTCCACTTT
>-|TRBJ2-3|-|TRBV9
CASSVEQGSDTQYF
TGTGCCAGCAGCGTTGAACAGGGTTCGGATACGCAGTATTTT
>-|TRBJ2-2|TRBD2|TRBV19
CASLRAGGNTGELFF
TGTGCCAGCCTCCGAGCGGGAGGGAACACCGGGGAGCTGTTTTTT
>once|TRBJ1-1|-|TRBV11-2
CASSLERQGGTEAFF
TGTGCCAGCAGCTTAGAGCGGCAGGGAGGTACTGAAGCTTTCTTT
>-|TRBJ1-5|TRBD1|TRBV10-3
CAIRPQGDQPQHF
TGTGCCATCAGGCCCCAGGGGGATCAGCCCCAGCATTTT
>-|TRBJ1-1|-|TRBV9
CASSPIAGVNTEAFF
TGTGCCAGCAGCCCGATCGCAGGGGTGAACACTGAAGCTTTCTTT
>few|TRBJ2-7|TRBD1|TRBV27
CASLSGTGAYEQYF
TGTGCCAGCTTGAGTGGGACAGGGGCCTACGAGCAGTACTTC
>few|TRBJ1-1|-|TRBV7-8
CASSLSRNTEAFF
TGTGCCAGCAGCTTAAGCCGTAACACTGAAGCTTTCTTT
>-|TRBJ1-1|TRBD1|TRBV29-1
CSVDRGIEAFF
TGCAGCGTGGACAGGGGAATTGAAGCTTTCTTT
>-|TRBJ1-1|-|TRBV3-1/TRBV3-2
CASSQTTESGAFF
TGTGCCAGCAGCCAGACGACAGAATCAGGAGCTTTCTTT
>-|TRBJ2-7|TRBD2|TRBV30
CAWRGTSGAAFYEQYF
TGTGCCTGGAGGGGGACTAGCGGGGCCGCATTCTACGAGCAGTACTTC
>-|TRBJ1-1|TRBD1|TRBV5-1
CASSPWTGTNTEAFF
TGCGCCAGCAGCCCCTGGACAGGGACAAACACTGAAGCTTTCTTT
>-|TRBJ2-3|-|TRBV19
CASSLRVTDTQYF
TGTGCCAGTAGTCTAAGAGTCACAGATACGCAGTATTTT
>-|TRBJ2-7|TRBD2|TRBV11-3
CASSRGGLAHEQYF
TGTGCCAGCAGCAGAGGGGGACTAGCCCACGAGCAGTACTTC
>-|TRBJ1-1|-|TRBV28
CASSSPLDYGTEAFF
TGTGCCAGCAGTTCTCCTTTGGACTATGGCACTGAAGCTTTCTTT